The 5 T cell receptor beta chains in this list originate from one sample, sequenced in a study of tumor-infiltrating lymphocytes in oesophageal squamous cell carcinoma. TCRdb ran MiXCR on the PCR reads and lists one entry per CDR3 protein. The sample has approximately 3,600 distinct CDR3 sequences; 16% are singletons. Sequencing was done on a sample of esophageal tumor tissue. The receptors were gathered from a male donor with esophageal squamous cell carcinoma.

This clonotype was detected a few times. Likely a read error: the CDR3 ends without its conserved phenylalanine or tryptophan. The DNA is omitted, as the CDR3 cannot be located on it reliably, and the CDR3 follows TCRdb's listing. The chain couples TRBV7-6 to TRBJ2-3; no check of the table's D call, TRBD2, against the DNA was made. Germline lookup yields CDR1 SGHVS and CDR2 FNYEAQ. Termini included, the CDR3 measures 18 amino acids. CDR3 sequence: CASSPRSAALRETQYFGP.

V usage is TRBV19 and J usage is TRBJ2-3, with 8 positions matching TRBD2. Per germline, CDR1 LNHDA and CDR2 SQIVND (reference sequence). This CDR3 contains 16 residues. With 1 base clipped from V and 4 bases from J, the junction kept 7 bases outside the gene matches. The chain's CDR3 is CASSIAGGGASDTQYF. CDR3 nucleotide sequence: TGTGCCAGTAGTATAGCGGGGGGGGGCGCCTCAGATACGCAGTATTTT.

With respect to this clonotype: One junction end does not reproduce the germline sequence, and a read error may be involved. The V and J genes are TRBV27 and TRBJ2-3; 7 nucleotides line up with TRBD1. The V gene's germline CDR1 is MNHEY and CDR2 SMNVEV (reference sequence). The CDR3 is 14 amino acids. The CDR3 region has the DNA TGTGCCAGCAGTCCCTGGACAGGTACCTACGAGCAGTCCTTT. As protein: CASSPWTGTYEQSF.

This clonotype was seen a single time. The chain uses TRBV9 and TRBJ1-1, with TRBD1 as a possible D gene (5 bases). V lost 0 bases, J lost 1 base, and 7 bases lay in between. Looked up from germline, CDR1 is SGDLS and CDR2 is YYNGEE. The CDR3 covers 14 residues. The CDR3, as DNA: TGTGCCAGCAGCGTAGTGGGGGGGAACACTGAAGCTTTCTTT. Amino acids: CASSVVGGNTEAFF.

On this clonotype: It is likely a read error, because the conserved phenylalanine at the end of the CDR3 is missing. The DNA is left out, because the CDR3 cannot be placed on it with certainty; the CDR3 is given as TCRdb lists it. The J gene is TRBJ2-3, the V gene TRBV7-9; TRBD2, the table's D call, lacks a check against the DNA. Both ends counted, the CDR3 spans 18 residues. Germline V gives CDR1 SEHNR, CDR2 FQNEAQ (reference sequence). The CDR3 reads CASRPEGPSSYNEQYFGP.